This T cell receptor beta chain was obtained from a study of CD8+ T cells in alopecia areata. Whole-study context: Twice daily, treated patients received 5 to 10 mg of oral tofacitinib. Study conclusions and caveats: A single nonresponder leaves the baseline CD8+ expansion link to response uncertain. Resident alphabeta T-cell populations of normal skin are likewise subject to sequencing in scalp samples. Many expanded lesional clones persisted during tofacitinib (in both scalp and blood).

Extraction and reverse transcription of RNA yielded cDNA as the sequencing template. Assay used: immunoSEQ multiplex PCR; TCRdb lists only in-frame clones, some missing. The table shows 150,000 to 200,000 clones, with around three fifths occurring only once. About this clone itself: What it binds is not known.

Treatment defined: oral pan-JAK inhibitor, 5-10 mg twice daily. Germline-derived CDR1 and CDR2 are SNHLY and FYNNEI. The V gene end was trimmed by 7 bases and the J gene end by 6 bases; junction bases not matched to a gene: 4. The CDR3 sequence is 13 residues long. The V call is TRBV2, the J call TRBJ1-2; 11 bases fit TRBD1. The source is a human donor with alopecia areata. The specimen was CD8+ T cells sorted from blood, collected at week 24, from a patient treated with tofacitinib. CDR3 sequence (DNA): TGTGCCAGCATGGACAGGGGGCTTCATGGCTACACCTTC. Its translation is CASMDRGLHGYTF.